This entry lists 24 T cell receptor beta chains sequenced from one sample in a study of cytomegalovirus exposure and HLA in healthy donors (TCRdb year 2017). The method behind the library was the immunoSEQ multiplex PCR assay. A mixture of 60 forward primers for TCR Vbeta segments and 13 reverse primers for TCR Jbeta segments was used in the multiplex PCR. Entries here come from immuneACCESS through TCRdb and include only in-frame sequences with V and J called. Some clones fail to appear in such tables; in the studies checked, an unresolved V gene covers under half of the shortfall, and the cause of the remainder is unknown. The table held for this sample gives around 88,000 clones. Together, the top ten hold approximately 6% of the sample. Sequenced sample: PBMCs. These receptors were taken from a girl aged 5-17 years in good health and CMV-seropositive.

The V gene is TRBV9, the J gene TRBJ2-3; TRBD1 might be the D (5 bases). This CDR3 comprises 15 residues. Per the germline V gene, CDR1 is SGDLS and CDR2 is YYNGEE. Trimming stripped 4 bases from V and 2 bases from J, with 14 bases between. The CDR3 spells CASSPRVLVTDTQYF. CDR3 bases: TGTGCCAGCAGCCCCAGGGTTTTGGTCACAGATACGCAGTATTTT.

The rearrangement joins TRBV19 to TRBJ2-5; 8 nucleotides agree with TRBD1. Germline CDR1 LNHDA, CDR2 SQIVND (reference sequence). With V trimmed by 4 bases and J by 5 bases, 3 bases remained unmatched. This CDR3 region has 13 residues. DNA for the CDR3: TGTGCCAGTAGTAGCAGGGGGCAGGAGACCCAGTACTTC. Protein product: CASSSRGQETQYF. The variable domain in full, completed from reference TRBV19 and TRBJ2-5, reads DGGITQSPKYLFRKEGQNVTLSCEQNLNHDAMYWYRQDPGQGLRLIYYSQIVNDFQKGDIAEGYSVSREKKESFPLTVTSAQKNPTAFYLCASSSRGQETQYFGPGTRLLVL.

CDR3: CASSLTGVGQPQHF. For the CDR3, the DNA is TGTGCCAGCAGCTTAACAGGCGTAGGTCAGCCCCAGCATTTT. This chain uses TRBV7-9 with TRBJ1-5, with D perhaps matching TRBD1 (5 bases). Trimming stripped 2 bases from V and 6 bases from J, with 11 bases between. The CDR3 covers 14 residues. Germline values: CDR1 SEHNR, CDR2 FQNEAQ (reference sequence).

The chain has TRBV18 and TRBJ1-1; no firm D call. The germline V gene encodes CDR1 KGHSH and CDR2 LQKENI. There are 17 residues in the CDR3. The V end was cut by 3 bases, the J end by 3 bases, with 20 bases between. CDR3 amino acids: CASSPAVGGVGDTEAFF. In DNA, the CDR3 is TGTGCCAGCTCACCCGCCGTCGGTGGGGTGGGAGACACTGAAGCTTTCTTT.

The chain couples TRBV6-6 to TRBJ1-6; D unresolved. CDR3 length: 15 amino acids. CDR1 and CDR2 from the germline V gene are MNHNY and SVGAGI (reference sequence). Trimming left V 0 bases short and J 0 bases short, with 3 bases between. This CDR3 is CASSYSHSYNSPLHF. The CDR3 DNA follows: TGTGCCAGCAGTTACTCCCACTCCTATAATTCACCCCTCCACTTT.

The chain uses TRBV15 and TRBJ1-1, with 9 bases lining up with TRBD1. CDR1 is LNHNV, CDR2 YYDKDF, per germline (reference sequence). The CDR3 is made up of 16 amino acids. J lost 0 bases, V lost 3 bases, and 5 bases had no gene match. The CDR3: CATSRGGTGLNTEAFF. CDR3 nucleotides: TGTGCCACCAGCAGGGGGGGGACAGGGCTGAACACTGAAGCTTTCTTT.

The chain uses TRBV30 and TRBJ1-1, with 7 bases fitting TRBD1. Trimming took 3 bases from V and 3 from J; bases not matched to a gene: 4. In germline, CDR1 is GTSNPN, CDR2 SVGIG (reference sequence). The CDR3 is 13 residues long. This CDR3 is CAWSLTGDTEAFF. In nucleotides, the CDR3 is TGTGCCTGGAGCTTAACAGGGGACACTGAAGCTTTCTTT.

The rearrangement uses TRBV19 and TRBJ2-7; TRBD1 might be the D (5 bases). The CDR3 extends over 14 amino acids. Trimming removed 2 bases at V and 4 bases at J, with 12 bases between. Germline V lookup: CDR1 LNHDA, CDR2 SQIVND (reference sequence). CDR3 sequence reads: CASSITVRAYEQYF. CDR3 DNA: TGTGCCAGTAGTATAACGGTCAGGGCATACGAGCAGTACTTC. The full variable domain, with the rest looked up from reference TRBV19 and TRBJ2-7, is DGGITQSPKYLFRKEGQNVTLSCEQNLNHDAMYWYRQDPGQGLRLIYYSQIVNDFQKGDIAEGYSVSREKKESFPLTVTSAQKNPTAFYLCASSITVRAYEQYFGPGTRLTVT.

The V and J genes are TRBV14 and TRBJ2-1, with TRBD2 matching 7 bases. The CDR3 has 17 amino acids. CDR1 and CDR2 (germline): SGHDN, FVKESK. The trim removed 2 bases at V and 4 bases at J, leaving 11 bases unmatched. Written as DNA, the CDR3 is TGTGCCAGCAGCCAACTGGGACTACCCACCCCATACAATGAGCAGTTCTTC. Translating gives CASSQLGLPTPYNEQFF.

The rearrangement uses TRBV7-2 and TRBJ1-1; no definite D call. The V and J ends lost 2 bases and 0 bases respectively, with 7 bases between them. The germline V gene has CDR1 SGHTA and CDR2 FQGNSA. The CDR3 is 14 amino acids. The CDR3 region has the DNA TGTGCCAGCAGCTTATATACAGTGAACACTGAAGCTTTCTTT. Protein sequence: CASSLYTVNTEAFF. Filled out from reference TRBV7-2 and TRBJ1-1, the complete variable domain reads GAGVSQSPSNKVTEKGKDVELRCDPISGHTALYWYRQSLGQGLEFLIYFQGNSAPDKSGLPSDRFSAERTGGSVSTLTIQRTQQEDSAVYLCASSLYTVNTEAFFGQGTRLTVV.

This chain uses TRBV30 with TRBJ1-6; 8 nucleotides match TRBD1. The CDR3 is 15 residues long. Germline CDR1 is GTSNPN and CDR2 is SVGIG (reference sequence). V lost 2 bases and J lost 8; bases outside the gene matches: 8. The CDR3 nucleotides read TGTGCCTGGAGTCAAACAGGGGGAACAGATTCACCCCTCCACTTT. It specifies CAWSQTGGTDSPLHF.

The chain combines TRBV7-2 with TRBJ2-6, with D possibly being TRBD1 (6 bases). CDR1 and CDR2 (germline): SGHTA, FQGNSA. The CDR3 has 17 residues. V was pared by 5 bases and J by 3 bases, with 17 bases between. The CDR3 here is CASSRTTGSGGANVLTF. CDR3 DNA sequence: TGTGCCAGCAGCCGGACAACAGGGTCTGGTGGGGCCAACGTCCTGACTTTC.

The rearrangement links TRBV5-1 to TRBJ1-2; maybe TRBD1 (5 bases). Germline CDR1 is SGHRS and CDR2 is YFSETQ. The CDR3 spans 15 residues. The V end lost 4 bases, the J end lost 0 bases, and 13 bases lay between the germline ends. The DNA for the CDR3 is TGCGCCAGCAGCGTCGACAGAATAGCTAACTATGGCTACACCTTC. Translating gives CASSVDRIANYGYTF.

V is TRBV30 and J is TRBJ1-1; D remains ambiguous. CDR3 length equals 13 residues. Trimming left V 4 bases short and J 4 bases short, with 13 bases between. The germline CDR1 and CDR2 sequences are GTSNPN and SVGIG (reference sequence). The CDR3 coding sequence is TGTGCCTGGACCCTAGACCGATTCACTGAAGCTTTCTTT. It specifies CAWTLDRFTEAFF.

The rearrangement joins TRBV4-2 to TRBJ2-7, with TRBD2 matching 7 bases. V dropped 0 bases and J dropped 7; count of bases not matched to a gene: 3. This CDR3 has 13 residues. The germline CDR1 and CDR2 sequences are LGHNA and YNFKEQ. DNA of the CDR3: TGTGCCAGCAGCCAAGATTTCGGGGGGGAGCAGTACTTC. Protein product: CASSQDFGGEQYF.

The chain is built from TRBV5-3 and TRBJ1-3, with 10 bases lining up with TRBD1. TRBV5-3 counts as an open reading frame of uncertain function. The V and J ends lost 4 bases and 1 base, in that order; junction bases with no gene match: 14. CDR3 length: 19 amino acids. DNA for the CDR3: TGTGCCAGAAGCCAACCTCGACAGGGGGCAAAACAATCTGGAAACACCATATATTTT. Its protein is CARSQPRQGAKQSGNTIYF.

Note on this clone: Other DNA sequences in this specimen translate into the identical CDR3. The DNA of the CDR3 is TGTGCCAGCAGTTATGGGGGGAACTATGGCTACACCTTC. Translating it yields CASSYGGNYGYTF. The chain combines TRBV6-5 with TRBJ1-2, with D perhaps matching TRBD1 (5 bases). This CDR3 is built from 13 residues. The germline V gene has CDR1 MNHEY and CDR2 SVGAGI. Trimming removed 3 bases at V and 2 bases at J, with 7 bases between.

Worth noting for this clone: The same CDR3 also results from other DNA sequences found in this sample. The CDR3 is CASSQGTEAFF. In nucleotides, the CDR3 is TGTGCCAGCAGCCAGGGCACTGAAGCTTTCTTT. The J gene is TRBJ1-1, the V gene TRBV7-3; tentative D call: TRBD1 (5 bases). The ends were cut back, 5 bases at V and 4 bases at J, with 5 bases in the middle. From germline, CDR1 is SGHTA and CDR2 FQGTGA. The CDR3 has 11 amino acids.

As concerns this clone: Compared with germline, one end of the junction differs, possibly owing to a read error. The DNA for the CDR3 is TGTGCCAGCAGTTATAGCGCCTTGAACACTGAAGATTTCTTT. Translation: CASSYSALNTEDFF. The rearrangement uses TRBV6-5 and TRBJ1-1; D unclear. Germline V gene data show CDR1 as MNHEY and CDR2 as SVGAGI. The CDR3 is 14 amino acids.

The J gene is TRBJ2-5, the V gene TRBV6-1; tentatively, D is TRBD2 (5 bases). The CDR3 contains 13 residues. The V end was cut by 3 bases, the J end by 6 bases, with 11 bases between. Germline V lookup: CDR1 MNHNS, CDR2 SASEGT. The DNA for the CDR3 is TGTGCCAGCAGTGAGGGAGTCGAACAGACCCAGTACTTC. It encodes CASSEGVEQTQYF.

The chain carries TRBV14 and TRBJ1-1; D gene unclear. Trimming left V 0 bases short and J 0 bases short, with 5 bases between. Germline V gene sequence: CDR1 SGHDN, CDR2 FVKESK. This CDR3 is built from 14 residues. CDR3 sequence: CASSQDSLNTEAFF. In nucleotides, the CDR3 is TGTGCCAGCAGCCAAGACTCCCTGAACACTGAAGCTTTCTTT.

The rearrangement uses TRBV6-1 and TRBJ2-1, with 7 bases identical to TRBD2. Trimming removed 2 bases from V and 4 bases from J; junction bases left unmatched: 5. CDR3 length equals 15 residues. Looked up from germline, CDR1 is MNHNS and CDR2 is SASEGT. CDR3 in amino acids: CASSETSGGYNEQFF. As DNA, the CDR3 is TGTGCCAGCAGTGAAACATCGGGGGGTTACAATGAGCAGTTCTTC.

This chain joins TRBV9 and TRBJ2-1; 9 positions match TRBD2. Germline CDR1 and CDR2: SGDLS and YYNGEE. The CDR3 length is 18 residues. V shed 0 bases, J shed 2 bases, and the junction held 9 bases outside the gene matches. The CDR3 sequence: CASSVGKGGGATYNEQFF. The CDR3 bases are TGTGCCAGCAGCGTAGGGAAGGGCGGGGGGGCAACCTACAATGAGCAGTTCTTC.

The chain employs TRBV7-2 and TRBJ2-5, with D hard to call. Trimming removed 2 bases from V and 2 bases from J, with 9 bases in between. The CDR3 totals 14 residues. CDR1 is SGHTA, CDR2 FQGNSA, per germline. CDR3 bases: TGTGCCAGCAGCTTACTTGGCTCGCAAGAGACCCAGTACTTC. Residues: CASSLLGSQETQYF.